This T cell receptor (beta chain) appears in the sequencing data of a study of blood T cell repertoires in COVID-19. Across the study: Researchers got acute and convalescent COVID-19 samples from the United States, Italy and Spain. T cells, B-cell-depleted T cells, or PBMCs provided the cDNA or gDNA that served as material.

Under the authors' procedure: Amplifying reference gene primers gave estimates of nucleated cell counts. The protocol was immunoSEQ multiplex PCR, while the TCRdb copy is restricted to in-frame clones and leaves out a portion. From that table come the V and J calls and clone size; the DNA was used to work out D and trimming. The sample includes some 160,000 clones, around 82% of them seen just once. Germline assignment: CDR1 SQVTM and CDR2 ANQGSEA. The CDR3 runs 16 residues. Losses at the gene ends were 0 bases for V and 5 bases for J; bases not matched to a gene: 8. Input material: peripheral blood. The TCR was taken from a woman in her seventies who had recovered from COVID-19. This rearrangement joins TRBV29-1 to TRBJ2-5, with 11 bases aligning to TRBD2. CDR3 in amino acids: CSVEDSGGAGFETQYF. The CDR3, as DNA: TGCAGCGTTGAAGATAGCGGGGGGGCCGGGTTTGAGACCCAGTACTTC.